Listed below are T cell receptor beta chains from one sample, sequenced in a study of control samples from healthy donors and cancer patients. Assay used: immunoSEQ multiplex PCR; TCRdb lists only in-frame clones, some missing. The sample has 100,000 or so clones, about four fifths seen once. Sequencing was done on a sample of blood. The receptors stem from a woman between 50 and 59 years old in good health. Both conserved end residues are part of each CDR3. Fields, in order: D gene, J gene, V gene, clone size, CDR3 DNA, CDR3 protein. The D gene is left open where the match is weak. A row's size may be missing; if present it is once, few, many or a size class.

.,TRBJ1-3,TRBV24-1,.,TGTGCCACCAGTTCTGGTGTCAGCTCTGGAAACACCATATATTTT,CATSSGVSSGNTIYF
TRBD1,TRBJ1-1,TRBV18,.,TGTGCCAGCTCAACGCAGGGGGCTAACACTGAAGCTTTCTTT,CASSTQGANTEAFF
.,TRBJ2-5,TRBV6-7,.,TGTGCCAGCAGAGCCCGAGAGACCCAGTACTTC,CASRARETQYF
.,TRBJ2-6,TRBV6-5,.,TGTGCCAGCCTCGCAGCTGGGGCCAACGTCCTGACTTTC,CASLAAGANVLTF
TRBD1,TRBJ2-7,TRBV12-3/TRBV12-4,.,TGTGCCAGCAACCAACGGACAGGGGCCGAGCAGTACTTC,CASNQRTGAEQYF
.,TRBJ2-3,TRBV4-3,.,TGCGCCAGCAGCCAAGATTGGGCGGGGGCCACCACAGATACGCAGTATTTT,CASSQDWAGATTDTQYF
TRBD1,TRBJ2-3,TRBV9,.,TGTGCCAGCAGCGGGACAGGGGTCAGCACAGATACGCAGTATTTT,CASSGTGVSTDTQYF
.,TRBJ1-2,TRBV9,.,TGTGCCAGCAGCGTAACAGGGAAAGGCTACACCTTC,CASSVTGKGYTF
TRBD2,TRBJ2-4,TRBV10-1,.,TGCGCCAGCAGTGGGGGACTAGCGGGGGCGAGGTGGAACATTCAGTACTTC,CASSGGLAGARWNIQYF
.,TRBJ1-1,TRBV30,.,TGTGCCTGGAGTGAGAGGGCTGAAGCTTTCTTT,CAWSERAEAFF
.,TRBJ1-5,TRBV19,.,TGTGCCAGTAGTATTAATAGGGAAGGGGGCAATCAGCCCCAGCATTTT,CASSINREGGNQPQHF
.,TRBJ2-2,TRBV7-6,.,TGTGCCAGCAGCTTATGGGGGAGGGAGCTGTTTTTT,CASSLWGRELFF
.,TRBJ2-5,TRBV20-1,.,TGCAGTGCTAGTTGGGAACTAGCGAAGGGGGGGGAGACCCAGTACTTC,CSASWELAKGGETQYF
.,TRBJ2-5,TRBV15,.,TGTGCCACCAGCAGAGATAGGGGGGGTTTTGAGACCCAGTACTTC,CATSRDRGGFETQYF
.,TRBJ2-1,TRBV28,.,TGTGCCAGCAGTCTCCTCTTGGGCAATGAGCAGTTCTTC,CASSLLLGNEQFF
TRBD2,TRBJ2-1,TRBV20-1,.,TGCAGTGCTAGTTCTTCTAGCGGGGGTAACAATGAGCAGTTCTTC,CSASSSSGGNNEQFF
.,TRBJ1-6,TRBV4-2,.,TGTGCCAGCAGCCAAGAACCGCAGGACTTCCGCTCACCCCTCCACTTT,CASSQEPQDFRSPLHF
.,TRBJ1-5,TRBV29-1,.,TGCAGCGTTGGTAAAGGACCGAATCAGCCCCAGCATTTT,CSVGKGPNQPQHF
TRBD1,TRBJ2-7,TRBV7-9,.,TGTGCCAGCAGCCCGACAGGGTACGAGCAGTACTTC,CASSPTGYEQYF
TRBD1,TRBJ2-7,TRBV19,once,TGTGCCAGTAAAAGCCAAGGACAGGGGGGCTACGAGCAGTACTTC,CASKSQGQGGYEQYF
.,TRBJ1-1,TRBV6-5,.,TGTGCCAGCAGTTACCTGCAGGACACTGAAGCTTTCTTT,CASSYLQDTEAFF
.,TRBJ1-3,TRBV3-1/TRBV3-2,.,TGTGCCAGCGGCCTCTCCTTAGGGGGAAACACCATATATTTT,CASGLSLGGNTIYF
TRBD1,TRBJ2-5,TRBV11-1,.,TGTGCCAGCAGCTCACCGGGACAGGGGATGCAAGAGACCCAGTACTTC,CASSSPGQGMQETQYF
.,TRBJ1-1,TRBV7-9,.,TGTGCCAGCAGCTTAGCCGAGGGAGCTTTCTTT,CASSLAEGAFF
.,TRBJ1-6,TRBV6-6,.,TGTGCCAGCAGTTATTTGGGAAGTAATAATTCACCCCTCCACTTT,CASSYLGSNNSPLHF
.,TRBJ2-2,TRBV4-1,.,TGCGCCAGCAGCCTCACCGGGGAGCTGTTTTTT,CASSLTGELFF
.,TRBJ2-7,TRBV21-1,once,TGTGCCAGCAGCAACCGGGACAGGGGGTTCGGGCAGTACTTC,CASSNRDRGFGQYF
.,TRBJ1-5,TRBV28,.,TGTGCCAGCGCCCCCGTGTATAGCAATCAGCCCCAGCATTTT,CASAPVYSNQPQHF
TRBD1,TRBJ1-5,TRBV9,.,TGTGCCAGCAGCGGACAGGGGAGTATCAATCAGCCCCAGCATTTT,CASSGQGSINQPQHF
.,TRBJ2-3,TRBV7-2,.,TGTGCCAGCAGCTCTTCGGTGGATACGCAGTATTTT,CASSSSVDTQYF
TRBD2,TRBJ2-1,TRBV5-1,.,TGCGCCAGCAGCTTTAGCGGGGGAATTAACAATGAGCAGTTCTTC,CASSFSGGINNEQFF
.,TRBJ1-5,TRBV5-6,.,TGTGCCAGCAGCCAGGGATCGGGCAATCAGCCCCAGCATTTT,CASSQGSGNQPQHF
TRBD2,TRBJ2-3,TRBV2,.,TGTGCCAGCAGCGTCACTAGCGGGGGGGCCGCCAAAGATACGCAGTATTTT,CASSVTSGGAAKDTQYF
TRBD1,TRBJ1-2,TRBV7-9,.,TGTGCCAGCAGCGGCTATGGACAGGCTAATGGCTACACCTTC,CASSGYGQANGYTF